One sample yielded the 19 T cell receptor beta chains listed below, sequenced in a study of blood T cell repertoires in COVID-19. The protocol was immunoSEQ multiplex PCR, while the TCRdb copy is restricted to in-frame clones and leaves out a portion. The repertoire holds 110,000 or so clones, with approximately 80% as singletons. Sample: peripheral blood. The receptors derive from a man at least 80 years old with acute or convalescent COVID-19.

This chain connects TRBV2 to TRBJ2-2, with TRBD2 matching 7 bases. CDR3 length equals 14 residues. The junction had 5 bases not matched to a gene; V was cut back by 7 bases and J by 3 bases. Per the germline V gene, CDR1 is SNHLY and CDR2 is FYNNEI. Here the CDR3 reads CASIGTTYTGELFF. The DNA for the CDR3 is TGTGCCAGCATCGGGACTACCTACACCGGGGAGCTGTTTTTT.

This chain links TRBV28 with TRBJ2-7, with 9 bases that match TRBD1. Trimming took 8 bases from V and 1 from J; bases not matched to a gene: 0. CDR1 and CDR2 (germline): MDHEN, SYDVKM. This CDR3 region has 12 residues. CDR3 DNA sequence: TGTGCCAGCGGGACAGGGTCCTACGAGCAGTACTTC. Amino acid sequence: CASGTGSYEQYF.

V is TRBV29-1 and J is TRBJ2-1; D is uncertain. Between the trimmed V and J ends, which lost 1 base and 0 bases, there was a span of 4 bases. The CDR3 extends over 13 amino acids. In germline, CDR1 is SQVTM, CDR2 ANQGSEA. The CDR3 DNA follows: TGCAGCGTTGAAGGCGGCTCCTACAATGAGCAGTTCTTC. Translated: CSVEGGSYNEQFF.

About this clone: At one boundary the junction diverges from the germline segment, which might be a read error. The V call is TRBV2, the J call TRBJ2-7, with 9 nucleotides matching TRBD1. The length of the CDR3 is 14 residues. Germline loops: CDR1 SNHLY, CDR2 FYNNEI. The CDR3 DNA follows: TGTGCCAGCAGGGAACAGGGGGCCTCCCACGAGCAGTACTTC. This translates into CASREQGASHEQYF.

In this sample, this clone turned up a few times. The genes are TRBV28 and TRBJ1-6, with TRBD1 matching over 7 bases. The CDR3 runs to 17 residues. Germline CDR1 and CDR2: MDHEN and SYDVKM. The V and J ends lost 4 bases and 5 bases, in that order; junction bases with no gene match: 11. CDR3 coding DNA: TGTGCCAGCAGTTCGAACAGGGGTACCCTCAATAATTCACCCCTCCACTTT. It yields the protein CASSSNRGTLNNSPLHF.

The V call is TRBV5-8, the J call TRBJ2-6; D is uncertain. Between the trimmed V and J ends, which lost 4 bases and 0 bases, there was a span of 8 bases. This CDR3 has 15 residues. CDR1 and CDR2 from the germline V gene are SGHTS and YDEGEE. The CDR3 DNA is TGTGCCAGCAGCATTACAGTCTCTGGGGCCAACGTCCTGACTTTC. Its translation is CASSITVSGANVLTF.

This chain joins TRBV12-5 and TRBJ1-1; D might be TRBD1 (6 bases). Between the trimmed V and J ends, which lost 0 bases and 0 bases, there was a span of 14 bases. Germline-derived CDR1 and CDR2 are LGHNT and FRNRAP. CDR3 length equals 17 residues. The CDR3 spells CASGLVQRTVLNTEAFF. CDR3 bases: TGTGCTAGTGGTTTGGTACAGAGGACAGTTTTGAACACTGAAGCTTTCTTT.

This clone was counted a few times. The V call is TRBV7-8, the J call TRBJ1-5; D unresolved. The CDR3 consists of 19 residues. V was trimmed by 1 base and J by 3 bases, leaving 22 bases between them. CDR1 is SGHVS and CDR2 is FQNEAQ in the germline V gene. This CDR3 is CASSLGIVGSHMNNQPQHF. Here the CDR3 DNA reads TGTGCCAGCAGCTTAGGGATAGTTGGTAGCCATATGAACAATCAGCCCCAGCATTTT.

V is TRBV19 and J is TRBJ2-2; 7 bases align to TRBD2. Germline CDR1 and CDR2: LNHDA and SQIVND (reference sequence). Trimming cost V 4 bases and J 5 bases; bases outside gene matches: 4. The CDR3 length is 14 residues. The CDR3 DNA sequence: TGTGCCAGTAGTAAGCGGGAAGTTACCGGGGAGCTGTTTTTT. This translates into CASSKREVTGELFF.

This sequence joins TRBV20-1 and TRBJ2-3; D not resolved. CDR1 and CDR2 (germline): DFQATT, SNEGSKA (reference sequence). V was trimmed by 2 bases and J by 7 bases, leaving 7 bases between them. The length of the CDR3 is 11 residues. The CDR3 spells CSARIRNTQYF. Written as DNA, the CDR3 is TGCAGTGCTAGAATCAGGAATACGCAGTATTTT.

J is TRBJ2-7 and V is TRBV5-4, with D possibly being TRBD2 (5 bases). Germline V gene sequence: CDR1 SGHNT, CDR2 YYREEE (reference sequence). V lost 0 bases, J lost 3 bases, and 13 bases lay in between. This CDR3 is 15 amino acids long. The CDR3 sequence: CASSLGSGGLYEQYF. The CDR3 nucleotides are TGTGCCAGCAGCTTGGGATCGGGCGGACTCTACGAGCAGTACTTC.

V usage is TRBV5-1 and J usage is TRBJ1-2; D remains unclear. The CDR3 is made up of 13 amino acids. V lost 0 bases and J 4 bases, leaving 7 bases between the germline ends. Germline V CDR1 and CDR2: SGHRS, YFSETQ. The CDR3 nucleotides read TGCGCCAGCAGCTTGGAAGCATTCTATGGCTACACCTTC. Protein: CASSLEAFYGYTF.

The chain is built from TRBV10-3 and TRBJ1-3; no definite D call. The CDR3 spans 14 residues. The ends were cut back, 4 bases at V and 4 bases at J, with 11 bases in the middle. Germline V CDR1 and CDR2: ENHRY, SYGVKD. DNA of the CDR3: TGTGCCATCAGTGCCCCGCCGGGAGGAAACACCATATATTTT. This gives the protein CAISAPPGGNTIYF.

The CDR3 sequence is CASSEARDSPLHF. Written as DNA, the CDR3 is TGTGCCAGCAGTGAAGCGCGAGATTCACCCCTCCACTTT. This rearrangement joins TRBV2 to TRBJ1-6, with no clear D. Germline loops: CDR1 SNHLY, CDR2 FYNNEI. The length of the CDR3 is 13 residues. The ends were cut back, 0 bases at V and 8 bases at J, with 5 bases in the middle.

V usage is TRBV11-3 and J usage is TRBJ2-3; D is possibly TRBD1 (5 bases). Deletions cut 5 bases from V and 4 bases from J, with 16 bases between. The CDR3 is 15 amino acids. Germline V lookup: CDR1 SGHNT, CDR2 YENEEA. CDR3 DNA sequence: TGTGCCAGCAGCACTACATCAGGCAGGGCAGATACGCAGTATTTT. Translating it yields CASSTTSGRADTQYF.

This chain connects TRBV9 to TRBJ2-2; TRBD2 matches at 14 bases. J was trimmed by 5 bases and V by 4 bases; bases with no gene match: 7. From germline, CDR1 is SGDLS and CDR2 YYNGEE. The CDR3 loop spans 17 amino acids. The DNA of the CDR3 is TGTGCCAGCAGCTCGGGACTAGCGGGAGTTTCGACCGGGGAGCTGTTTTTT. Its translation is CASSSGLAGVSTGELFF.

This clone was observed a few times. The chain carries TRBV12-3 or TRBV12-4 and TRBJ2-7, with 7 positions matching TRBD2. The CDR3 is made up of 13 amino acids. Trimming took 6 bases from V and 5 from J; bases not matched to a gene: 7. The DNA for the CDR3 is TGTGCCAGCAGAATAACTAGCGCCAACGAGCAGTACTTC. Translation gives CASRITSANEQYF.

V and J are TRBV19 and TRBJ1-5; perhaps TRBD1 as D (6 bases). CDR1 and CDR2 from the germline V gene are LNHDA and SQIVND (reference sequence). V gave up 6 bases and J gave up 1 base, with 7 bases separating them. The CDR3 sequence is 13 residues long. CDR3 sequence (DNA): TGTGCCAGTAGAACAGGGAGCAATCAGCCCCAGCATTTT. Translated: CASRTGSNQPQHF.

This CDR3 is CASSLMGLYNEQFF. The CDR3 bases are TGTGCCAGCAGCTTAATGGGGCTCTACAATGAGCAGTTCTTC. This chain joins TRBV7-2 and TRBJ2-1, with a possible D match to TRBD1 (5 bases). This CDR3 comprises 14 residues. Germline CDR1 and CDR2: SGHTA and FQGNSA. V lost 2 bases, J lost 3 bases, and 8 bases lay in between.